Each of the 2 T cell receptor beta chains below was sequenced from the same sample in a study of blood T cells in healthy people across ages. A second 7 to 11 cycle PCR used barcoded and J-beta primers. One entry per CDR3 protein results from TCRdb running MiXCR on the 5' RACE reads. Of 910,000 or so distinct CDR3 sequences detected, 51% appear once; the ten largest clones hold roughly 23%. Sequencing input: blood. The receptors derive from an older woman in good health.

The chain recombines TRBV20-1 with TRBJ2-1; D is perhaps TRBD2 (6 bases). Germline V gene data show CDR1 as DFQATT and CDR2 as SNEGSKA (reference sequence). Between the trimmed V and J ends, which lost 3 bases and 3 bases, there was a span of 18 bases. The CDR3 runs to 16 residues. CDR3 residues: CSASFLSGRDYNEQFF. The CDR3 DNA is TGCAGTGCTAGCTTCCTGTCGGGGCGGGACTACAATGAGCAGTTCTTC.

The chain links TRBV27 to TRBJ2-3, with TRBD2 matching 15 bases. V dropped 8 bases and J dropped 6; count of bases not matched to a gene: 9. Germline CDR1 MNHEY, CDR2 SMNVEV (reference sequence). This CDR3 has 16 amino acids. The CDR3 spells CASRTSGLAGGDTQYF. The DNA of the CDR3 is TGTGCCAGCCGAACCTCTGGACTAGCGGGAGGGGATACGCAGTATTTT.